The next 17 T cell receptor beta chains were all read from a single sample in a study of blood T cells in healthy people across ages. The authors ran a second PCR of roughly 6 to 11 cycles using a sample-barcoded 5' primer and a J-beta primer mix. TCRdb called the 5' RACE reads again in MiXCR, with one record for every CDR3 protein. In the table there are around 1,700,000 distinct CDR3 sequences, 28% of which are singletons. The material sequenced was blood. The receptors here all came from a woman under 40 in good health.

Turning to this clonotype: At one end the junction does not follow the germline gene, possibly because of a read error. The chain uses TRBV11-1 and TRBJ2-1; no reliable D call. The CDR3 is 18 residues long. The germline V gene has CDR1 SGHAT and CDR2 FQDESV (reference sequence). CDR3 sequence reads: CASSLGRADSNLYNEQVF. CDR3 nucleotide sequence: TGTGCCAGCAGCTTAGGTAGGGCAGACTCAAACCTCTACAATGAGCAGGTCTTC.

This clonotype was recorded many times. The chain joins TRBV29-1 to TRBJ2-1; 9 nucleotides align to TRBD1. Germline assignment: CDR1 SQVTM and CDR2 ANQGSEA. CDR3 size: 15 residues. Trimming removed 7 bases from V and 2 bases from J; junction bases left unmatched: 9. CDR3 sequence reads: CSARTGQGTYNEQFF. The DNA of the CDR3 is TGCAGCGCCAGGACGGGACAGGGTACCTACAATGAGCAGTTCTTC.

This chain links TRBV9 with TRBJ2-5, with D unclear. The CDR3 spans 12 residues. CDR1 SGDLS and CDR2 YYNGEE come from the germline V gene. V lost 0 bases and J 5 bases, leaving 5 bases between the germline ends. The CDR3, as DNA: TGTGCCAGCAGCGTAGATTCGGAGACCCAGTACTTC. This gives the protein CASSVDSETQYF. The full variable domain, with the rest looked up from reference TRBV9 and TRBJ2-5, is DSGVTQTPKHLITATGQRVTLRCSPRSGDLSVYWYQQSLDQGLQFLIQYYNGEERAKGNILERFSAQQFPDLHSELNLSSLELGDSALYFCASSVDSETQYFGPGTRLLVL.

On this clonotype itself: This clone may be a read error of a much larger clone one base away. This chain joins TRBV5-1 and TRBJ2-3, with TRBD1 identical over 7 bases. CDR3 length: 15 residues. CDR1 SGHRS and CDR2 YFSETQ come from the germline V gene. The DNA for the CDR3 is TGCGCCGGCAGTTCGACGACAGGGCCGCGAGATACGCAGTATTTT. Its translation: CAGSSTTGPRDTQYF.

This clonotype was seen repeatedly, ten times or more. Here the CDR3 reads CASSLSGQGYTF. DNA of the CDR3: TGCGCCAGCAGCTTGTCGGGTCAAGGCTACACCTTC. The chain links TRBV5-1 to TRBJ1-2, with unresolved D. Germline V gives CDR1 SGHRS, CDR2 YFSETQ. The CDR3 is 12 amino acids. V lost 1 base and J 8 bases, leaving 9 bases between the germline ends.

This chain joins TRBV20-1 and TRBJ2-4; the match to TRBD2 covers 8 bases. Germline V gives CDR1 DFQATT, CDR2 SNEGSKA (reference sequence). The CDR3 is 15 amino acids. Trimming at V came to 5 bases and at J to 3 bases, leaving 9 bases not matched to a gene. CDR3 DNA sequence: TGCAGTGCTTATCCGGCGGGGGGCTTCAAAAACATTCAGTACTTC. It yields the protein CSAYPAGGFKNIQYF.

In its sample, this clonotype was seen many times. The chain has TRBV6-6 and TRBJ1-5; 7 bases are a match to TRBD1. Per germline, CDR1 MNHNY and CDR2 SVGAGI (reference sequence). V gave up 2 bases and J gave up 13 bases; unmatched junction bases: 8. This CDR3 contains 13 residues. CDR3 DNA: TGTGCCAGCAGTTACACGGACAGGCCGGCTCAGCATTTT. The encoded protein is CASSYTDRPAQHF.

Regarding this clonotype: Germline and junction disagree at one end, which may indicate a read error. The CDR3 sequence is CASKPGRNTGELFF. The CDR3 coding sequence is TGCGCCAGCAAACCGGGACGGAACACCGGGGAGCTGTTTTTT. This chain joins TRBV6-5 and TRBJ2-2, with D perhaps TRBD1 or TRBD2 (5 bases each). The germline gives CDR1 MNHEY, CDR2 SVGAGI. This CDR3 is 14 amino acids long.

The rearrangement joins TRBV7-2 to TRBJ2-1, with a weak D call TRBD2 (5 bases). The CDR3 spans 17 residues. Trimming pared 5 bases from V and 0 bases from J, leaving 17 bases between. Germline CDR1 reads SGHTA; CDR2 reads FQGNSA. The CDR3 DNA follows: TGTGCCAGCAGCCTCCTTGGGTTAGCGTCCTCCTACAATGAGCAGTTCTTC. It yields the protein CASSLLGLASSYNEQFF.

The chain employs TRBV6-5 and TRBJ2-5; D may be TRBD2 (6 bases). The CDR3 is 15 residues long. CDR1 and CDR2 from the germline V gene are MNHEY and SVGAGI. The V end lost 6 bases, the J end lost 2 bases, and 16 bases lay between the germline ends. The CDR3 region is CASRKGGRIQETQYF. The CDR3 coding sequence is TGTGCCAGCAGGAAGGGAGGCAGGATACAAGAGACCCAGTACTTC.

V gene TRBV11-2 combines with J gene TRBJ2-5; D is uncertain. Trimming shortened V by 3 bases and J by 7 bases, and 9 bases separated the two germline ends. Germline values: CDR1 SGHAT, CDR2 FQNNGV. The CDR3 covers 12 residues. CDR3 loop: CASSFPVGTQYF. The CDR3 bases are TGTGCCAGCAGCTTTCCGGTGGGGACCCAGTACTTC.

The chain recombines TRBV6-1 with TRBJ2-2, with TRBD2 matching over 7 bases. Unmatched junction bases numbered 4, after V lost 6 bases and J lost 3 bases. Germline CDR1 and CDR2: MNHNS and SASEGT. CDR3 length: 14 residues. Here the CDR3 reads CASRLAGYTGELFF. The CDR3 coding sequence is TGTGCCAGCAGATTAGCGGGCTACACCGGGGAGCTGTTTTTT.

This clonotype came up a few times. The chain uses TRBV24-1 and TRBJ2-7; no clear D gene. The DNA end is more similar to TRBJ2-5, so the J call may be wrong. The CDR3 has 13 amino acids. Germline CDR1 and CDR2: KGHDR and SFDVKD. Here the CDR3 reads CATSVGSDQTQYF. The CDR3, as DNA: TGTGCCACCAGTGTGGGCTCCGACCAGACCCAGTACTTC.

A note on this clonotype: One junction end disagrees with the germline gene, perhaps due to a read error. The chain is built from TRBV20-1 and TRBJ2-3; either TRBD1 or TRBD2 may supply D (5 bases each). This CDR3 is 12 amino acids long. From germline, CDR1 is DFQATT and CDR2 SNEGSKA (reference sequence). The chain's CDR3 is CSTRDVGVTQYF. The CDR3 nucleotides read TGCAGTACTAGAGATGTAGGGGTGACGCAGTATTTT.

This clonotype was counted only a few times. The V call is TRBV29-1, the J call TRBJ2-5; D gene ambiguous. Germline V lookup: CDR1 SQVTM, CDR2 ANQGSEA. The length of the CDR3 is 12 residues. V lost 2 bases to trimming and J lost 11 bases, with 15 bases between them. CDR3 coding DNA: TGCAGCGTTGAACTCACCAGACTTGAGCAGTACTTC. It encodes CSVELTRLEQYF.

V and J are TRBV10-3 and TRBJ1-1; no firm D call. V was cut by 3 bases and J by 1 base, with 9 bases left in between. The CDR3 runs 14 residues. CDR1 ENHRY and CDR2 SYGVKD come from the germline V gene. DNA of the CDR3: TGTGCCATCAGTGATTTAACAGCGAACACTGAAGCTTTCTTT. Protein product: CAISDLTANTEAFF.

The CDR3 DNA reads TGTGCCAGCAGCTTAGGGTCGGGGGCAGGACACTACGAGCAGTACTTC. It yields the protein CASSLGSGAGHYEQYF. This sequence joins TRBV7-6 and TRBJ2-7; D may match TRBD1 or TRBD2 (6 bases each). The CDR3 spans 16 residues. Looked up from germline, CDR1 is SGHVS and CDR2 is FNYEAQ. V was shortened by 1 base and J by 3 bases, with 16 bases between the two germline ends.